This T cell receptor (beta chain) appears in the sequencing data of a study of shared clonotypes between healthy human individuals. Across the whole study: Researchers assigned three CD4 naive, three CD4 memory, two CD8 naive and one CD8 memory plate to each donor.

With regard to this clone: The antigen remains unidentified.

The table came from immunoSEQ multiplex PCR; TCRdb's copy has only in-frame clones and leaves some out. The table has 400,000 or so clones, roughly 96% seen once; the top ten hold around 0.32%. The V gene lost 4 bases and the J gene lost 0 bases, with 11 bases spanning the gap. CDR1 is SGHRS and CDR2 is YFSETQ in the germline V gene. CDR3 size: 14 residues. Overall study results and limits: Among donors, clonotype sharing was expected to be affected by sequencing depth. Clonotype sharing across a handful of donors was observed for approximately 5% of naive CD4 clonotypes. The researchers took only blood, and tissue repertoires probably look different.

The V call is TRBV5-1, the J call TRBJ2-7; D not resolved. The source is a man between 25 and 39 years old in good health. The sequenced material came from memory CD8+ T cells sorted from blood. Subset: CD45RO+ cells pooled with CCR7-negative TemRA cells. The CDR3 sequence: CASSAALNSYEQYF. CDR3 nucleotide sequence: TGCGCCAGCAGCGCAGCTCTCAACTCCTACGAGCAGTACTTC. Variable domain in full (rest from reference TRBV5-1 and TRBJ2-7): KAGVTQTPRYLIKTRGQQVTLSCSPISGHRSVSWYQQTPGQGLQFLFEYFSETQRNKGNFPGRFSGRQFSNSRSEMNVSTLELGDSALYLCASSAALNSYEQYFGPGTRLTVT.